This T cell receptor beta chain was sequenced for a study of early T cells in non-severe SARS-CoV-2 infection. Study context: The input, bulk RNA from unsorted whole blood, was sequenced, and chains were unpaired. Study findings and constraints: VDJdb-based matching was biased toward anti-spike CD8 responses and missed private and CD4 specificities.

Trimming removed 0 bases at V and 5 bases at J, with 11 bases between. Germline CDR1 reads SGDLS; CDR2 reads YYNGEE. The CDR3 covers 14 residues. This clonotype was counted between two and nine times. As yet, its antigen is unknown. Attachment of unique molecular identifiers was made to individual cDNA molecules. Using its own MiXCR run on the 5' RACE reads, TCRdb lists one record per CDR3 protein. The data show 50,000 or so distinct CDR3 sequences, approximately 13% seen once. This receptor was obtained from an adult who was a healthcare worker with PCR-confirmed SARS-CoV-2 infection or an uninfected control (not recorded which). Material for sequencing was whole blood. The chain has TRBV9 and TRBJ2-5; D may correspond to TRBD1 or TRBD2 (5 bases each). CDR3 region: CASSVGRDPETQYF. CDR3 DNA sequence: TGTGCCAGCAGCGTAGGTAGGGACCCGGAGACCCAGTACTTC.